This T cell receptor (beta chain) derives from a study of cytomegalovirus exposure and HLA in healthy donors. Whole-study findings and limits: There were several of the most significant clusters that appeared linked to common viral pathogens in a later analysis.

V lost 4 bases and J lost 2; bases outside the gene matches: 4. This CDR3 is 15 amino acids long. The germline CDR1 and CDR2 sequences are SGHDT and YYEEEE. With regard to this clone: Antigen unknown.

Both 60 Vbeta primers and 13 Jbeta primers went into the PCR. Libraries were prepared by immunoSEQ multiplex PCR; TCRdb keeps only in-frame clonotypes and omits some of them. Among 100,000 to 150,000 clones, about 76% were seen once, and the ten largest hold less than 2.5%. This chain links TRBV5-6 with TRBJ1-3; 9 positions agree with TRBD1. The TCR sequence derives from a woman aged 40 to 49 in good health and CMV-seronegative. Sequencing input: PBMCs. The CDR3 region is CASSLQGAPGNTIYF. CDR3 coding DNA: TGTGCCAGCAGCCTACAGGGGGCGCCTGGAAACACCATATATTTT.